This TCR beta chain comes out of a study of blood T cell repertoires in COVID-19. Whole-study context: In each case, the material was cDNA or gDNA derived from T cells, B-cell-depleted T cells, or PBMCs.

Ages ranged from roughly 18 to 100 years, with residence in about two dozen US areas. Participants reported their clinical history, and cohort assignment relied on those reports. The CDR3 has 15 residues. Losses at the gene ends were 4 bases for V and 9 bases for J; bases not matched to a gene: 10. Germline lookup yields CDR1 SGHKS and CDR2 YYEKEE (reference sequence). Assay used: immunoSEQ multiplex PCR; TCRdb lists only in-frame clones, some missing. In the table there are around 310,000 clones, under 90% of which are singletons. Sequencing input: PBMCs or T cells enriched from blood (not recorded which). The chain carries TRBV5-5 and TRBJ2-1, with 10 bases aligning to TRBD2. The TCR originated in a woman in her 30s who had recovered from COVID-19. CDR3 nucleotide sequence: TGTGCCAGCAGCCTCCCTAGCGGGAGTTTAGTTGAGCAGTTCTTC. Residues: CASSLPSGSLVEQFF. The full variable domain, rest sourced from reference TRBV5-5 and TRBJ2-1, is DAGVTQSPTHLIKTRGQQVTLRCSPISGHKSVSWYQQVLGQGPQFIFQYYEKEERGRGNFPDRFSARQFPNYSSELNVNALLLGDSALYLCASSLPSGSLVEQFFGPGTRLTVL.